This T cell receptor beta chain is drawn from a study of technical replicates of blood from several donors. Germline CDR1 SEHNR, CDR2 FQNEAQ (reference sequence). J gave up 2 bases and V 5 bases, and 8 bases lay outside the gene matches. CDR3 length: 16 residues. TCRdb keeps only in-frame clones here, not all; method: immunoSEQ multiplex PCR. The sample includes under 95,000 clones, 90% to 95% of them seen just once. The V gene is TRBV7-9, the J gene TRBJ2-7; TRBD2 matches 11 bases. The TCR comes from a human donor in good health. The sequencing sample was made of T cells isolated from PBMCs. DNA for the CDR3: TGTGCCAGCAGCCTACGACTAGCGGGGACCACCTACGAGCAGTACTTC. Translating gives CASSLRLAGTTYEQYF.